This T cell receptor beta chain was sequenced for a study of blood T cell repertoires in COVID-19. Overall study: PBMCs, B-cell-depleted T cells, or T cells provided the cDNA or gDNA that made up the material.

Libraries were prepared by immunoSEQ multiplex PCR; TCRdb keeps only in-frame clonotypes and omits some of them. Among approximately 230,000 clones listed, around 88% were seen once. This CDR3 region has 15 residues. V shed 0 bases and J 7 bases; nucleotides not matched to a gene: 2. The germline CDR1 and CDR2 sequences are MRHNA and SNTAGT. Sequencing was carried out using peripheral blood. The chain carries TRBV6-4 and TRBJ2-2, with 10 bases that match TRBD1. This TCR came from a woman aged 25 to 39 with COVID-19, enrolled during active disease. CDR3 in DNA: TGTGCCAGCAGTGACTCGACAGGGGGCAACGGGGAGCTGTTTTTT. Protein: CASSDSTGGNGELFF.